These 10 T cell receptor beta chains share one sample of origin, sequenced in a study of cytomegalovirus exposure and HLA in healthy donors. Researchers ran the PCR with 60 Vbeta and 13 Jbeta primers. Repertoires were generated with immunoSEQ multiplex PCR, while TCRdb's copy carries only in-frame clones and drops some. The sample carries 150,000 to 200,000 clones, over 65% recorded once. The specimen was PBMCs. The source of these receptors is a woman in her 30s in good health and CMV-seropositive.

This clone was picked up a small number of times. The V gene is TRBV28, the J gene TRBJ1-5, with D uncertain. The V end was cut by 1 base, the J end by 0 bases, with 10 bases between. Germline V CDR1 and CDR2: MDHEN, SYDVKM. This CDR3 is 16 amino acids long. The CDR3 region is CASSLYAGYSNQPQHF. The CDR3 DNA follows: TGTGCCAGCAGTTTATATGCGGGATATAGCAATCAGCCCCAGCATTTT.

The chain employs TRBV5-4 and TRBJ2-3, with D possibly matching TRBD2 (5 bases). The CDR3 totals 17 residues. V lost 0 bases and J 0 bases, leaving 14 bases between the germline ends. Germline V CDR1 and CDR2: SGHNT, YYREEE (reference sequence). CDR3 nucleotides: TGTGCCAGCAGCTTGGCCGGGGTGCCCCCTAGCACAGATACGCAGTATTTT. Amino acids: CASSLAGVPPSTDTQYF. Full variable domain (rest looked up from reference TRBV5-4 and TRBJ2-3): ETGVTQSPTHLIKTRGQQVTLRCSSQSGHNTVSWYQQALGQGPQFIFQYYREEENGRGNFPPRFSGLQFPNYSSELNVNALELDDSALYLCASSLAGVPPSTDTQYFGPGTRLTVL.

This rearrangement joins TRBV6-1 to TRBJ2-1, with D unresolved. The CDR3 runs 13 residues. Germline lookup yields CDR1 MNHNS and CDR2 SASEGT. Trimming removed 1 base at V and 11 bases at J, with 12 bases between. CDR3: CASSEVGLRKQFF. CDR3 DNA sequence: TGTGCCAGCAGTGAAGTGGGCCTACGCAAGCAGTTCTTC.

The genes are TRBV4-2 and TRBJ1-5; possible D gene TRBD1, 5 bases. The V gene lost 0 bases and the J gene lost 6 bases, with 15 bases spanning the gap. The CDR3 totals 16 residues. The germline V gene encodes CDR1 LGHNA and CDR2 YNFKEQ. DNA for the CDR3: TGTGCCAGCAGCCAAGATCCCCAGGGAGGACGTCAGCCCCAGCATTTT. This gives the protein CASSQDPQGGRQPQHF.

The chain couples TRBV5-6 to TRBJ1-1; 11 nucleotides agree with TRBD1. Germline CDR1 and CDR2: SGHDT and YYEEEE. The CDR3 spans 15 residues. V lost 3 bases to trimming and J lost 5 bases; unmatched junction nucleotides: 6. This CDR3 reads CASSYYGTGGTEAFF. The CDR3 DNA is TGTGCCAGCAGCTATTACGGGACAGGGGGGACTGAAGCTTTCTTT.

V gene TRBV27 combines with J gene TRBJ1-1, with D tentatively TRBD1 (5 bases). Germline CDR1 MNHEY, CDR2 SMNVEV (reference sequence). The V end lost 5 bases, the J end lost 3 bases, and 25 bases lay between the germline ends. The CDR3 is made up of 18 amino acids. The CDR3 reads CASSLGGEIGTGHTEAFF. The CDR3 DNA is TGTGCCAGCAGTCTCGGGGGGGAGATTGGGACTGGGCACACTGAAGCTTTCTTT.

This clone was seen only once. The V gene is TRBV19, the J gene TRBJ2-5; D is unresolved. CDR3 length: 14 residues. Trimming took off 5 bases at V and 1 base at J, with 11 bases between the two ends. The germline gives CDR1 LNHDA, CDR2 SQIVND (reference sequence). The CDR3: CASSVQAIQETQYF. The CDR3 DNA reads as TGTGCCAGTAGTGTCCAGGCAATCCAAGAGACCCAGTACTTC.

This clone occurred a few times. The chain carries TRBV19 and TRBJ1-4, with TRBD1 as a possible D gene (5 bases). This CDR3 region has 15 residues. Looked up from germline, CDR1 is LNHDA and CDR2 is SQIVND (reference sequence). V lost 7 bases and J 4 bases, leaving 16 bases between the germline ends. CDR3 nucleotide sequence: TGTGCCAGTACTCCCCAGGGCGGTCTTAATGAAAAACTGTTTTTT. Its translation: CASTPQGGLNEKLFF.

The V and J genes are TRBV7-6 and TRBJ2-3; TRBD2 matches 14 bases. Germline V gives CDR1 SGHVS, CDR2 FNYEAQ. Losses at the gene ends were 1 base for V and 7 bases for J; bases not matched to a gene: 7. This CDR3 region has 17 residues. CDR3 in amino acids: CASSLETGLAGAYTQYF. The CDR3 DNA is TGTGCCAGCAGCTTAGAGACGGGACTAGCGGGAGCATATACGCAGTATTTT.

About this clone itself: At one boundary the junction diverges from the germline segment, which might be a read error. The V call is TRBV30, the J call TRBJ1-2; 7 bases are a match to TRBD1. The CDR3 runs 12 residues. Germline CDR1 GTSNPN, CDR2 SVGIG (reference sequence). CDR3 bases: TGTGCCTGGAGTCCCACTTCCGGGACAGAGGACTTC. Translation gives CAWSPTSGTEDF.